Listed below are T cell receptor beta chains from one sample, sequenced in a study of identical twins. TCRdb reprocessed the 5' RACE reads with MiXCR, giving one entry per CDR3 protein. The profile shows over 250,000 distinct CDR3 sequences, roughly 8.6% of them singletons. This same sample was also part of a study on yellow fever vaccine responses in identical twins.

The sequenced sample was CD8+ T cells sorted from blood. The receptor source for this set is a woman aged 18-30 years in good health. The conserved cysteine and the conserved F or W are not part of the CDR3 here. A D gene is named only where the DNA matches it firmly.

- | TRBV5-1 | ASSSWVGNTEAF
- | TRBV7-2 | ASSLGLRNYGYT
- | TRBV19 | AVGDSGRDTGELF
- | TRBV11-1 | ASSPGEGRLSGANVLT
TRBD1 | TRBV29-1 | SVALTGEVRNTIY
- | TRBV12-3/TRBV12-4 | ASSPWTAANYGYT
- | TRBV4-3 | ASSQDLSGVSYEQY
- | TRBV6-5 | ARASVYTQY
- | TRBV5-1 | ASSSQTQY
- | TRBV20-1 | SARDAGRKVPNYGYT
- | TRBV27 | ASSPGVSYEQY
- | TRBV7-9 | ASSPNLLAYNEQF
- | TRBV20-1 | SARDRTPAGYNEQF
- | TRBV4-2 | ASSQDPETYNEQF
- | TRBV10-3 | AISESGELYNEQF
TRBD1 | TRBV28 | ATQGVIGTNYGYT
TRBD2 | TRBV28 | ASSPTTSGRVTDTQY
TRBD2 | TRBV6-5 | ASSSNQLAGGPYEQY
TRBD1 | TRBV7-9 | ASSSVTGGATNEKLF
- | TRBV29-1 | SVVDGDLSGEQY
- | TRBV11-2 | ASSWETDTQY
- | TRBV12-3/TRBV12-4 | ASSLSGRDYGYT
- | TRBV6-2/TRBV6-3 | ASSYSRAVEQY
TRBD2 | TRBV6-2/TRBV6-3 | ASSQSGVPSTDTQY
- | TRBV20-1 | SARVGGAIDEQY
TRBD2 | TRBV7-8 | ASSPGLAGATSTDTQY
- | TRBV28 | ASSSLVGQGSTDTQY
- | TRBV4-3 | ASSQEARGRNIQY
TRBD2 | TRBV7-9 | ASSWDYPAWETQY
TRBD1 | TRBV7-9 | ASSPGGATEGYT
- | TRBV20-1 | SASQANYNEQF
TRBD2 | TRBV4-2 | ASSQEAGGPDTQY
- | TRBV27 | ASRSPPGAGETQY
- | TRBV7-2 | ASSKNPFPEAF
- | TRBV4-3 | ASSQDFGSPYNEQF
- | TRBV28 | ASSGLNRGTQY
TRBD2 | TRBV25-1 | ASSKLLAGEYEQY
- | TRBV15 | ATSREPGAPFTDTQY
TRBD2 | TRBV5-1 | ASLLVAGNSYNEQF
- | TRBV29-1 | SVDSAPYGYT
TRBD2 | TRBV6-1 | ASRPLAGGPQDTQY
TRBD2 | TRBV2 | ASSTGLAGGSYNEQF
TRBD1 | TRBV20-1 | SARTDRGEVNEQF
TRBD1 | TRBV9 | ASSVLGGGTDTQY
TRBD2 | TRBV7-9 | ASSFTGGLSTDTQY
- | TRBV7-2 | ASSLGPEGPYEQY
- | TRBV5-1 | ASSSLPASNQPQH
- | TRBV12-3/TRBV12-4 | ASSFQGREQY
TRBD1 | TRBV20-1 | SARPPDRVYEQY
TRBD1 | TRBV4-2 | ASSQGGTGNYGYT
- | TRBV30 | AFRGATEAF
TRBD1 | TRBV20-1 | SARGSPTLTQETQY
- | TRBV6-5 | ASSYGTPSSGANVLT
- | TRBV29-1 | SVEWGSYEQY
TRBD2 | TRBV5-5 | ASSLSGGVSYNEQF
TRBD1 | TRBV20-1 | SGLRDRAYEQY
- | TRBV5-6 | ASSYRSGYEQY
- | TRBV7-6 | ASSLGGRNTEAF
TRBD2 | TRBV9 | ASSVGGGTEQF
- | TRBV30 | AWIFLDGDYNEQF